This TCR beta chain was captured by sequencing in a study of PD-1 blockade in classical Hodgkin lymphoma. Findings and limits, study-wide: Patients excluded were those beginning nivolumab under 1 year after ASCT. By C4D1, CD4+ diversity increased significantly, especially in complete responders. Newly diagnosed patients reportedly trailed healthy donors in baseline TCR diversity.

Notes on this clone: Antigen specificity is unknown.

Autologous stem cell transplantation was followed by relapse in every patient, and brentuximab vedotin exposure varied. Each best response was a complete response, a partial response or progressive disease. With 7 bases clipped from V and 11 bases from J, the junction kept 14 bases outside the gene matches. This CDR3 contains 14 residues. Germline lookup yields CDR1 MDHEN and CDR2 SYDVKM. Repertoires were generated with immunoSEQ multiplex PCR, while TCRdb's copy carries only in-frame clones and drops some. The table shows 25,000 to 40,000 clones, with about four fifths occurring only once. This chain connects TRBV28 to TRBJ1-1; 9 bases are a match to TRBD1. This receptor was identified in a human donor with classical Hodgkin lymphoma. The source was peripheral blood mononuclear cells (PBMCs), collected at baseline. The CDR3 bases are TGTGCCAGCACCAACACAGGGGGCTTGGGGGGGGCTTTCTTT. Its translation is CASTNTGGLGGAFF.